The 20 T cell receptor beta chains below were found in one sample sequenced in a study of CD8 T cells in ankylosing spondylitis. The antigens for these receptors are not known. Study-wide points: Characteristic of ankylosing spondylitis blood, it appeared, was a TCR beta motif comprising eight highly homologous variants.

Each CDR3 protein gets one entry after TCRdb re-called the 5' RACE reads with MiXCR. Of 800,000 to 900,000 distinct CDR3 sequences in the sample, approximately 12% were seen once. The specimen sequenced was blood, either unsorted or a sorted T cell fraction (not recorded which). All receptors come from a male donor with ankylosing spondylitis.

The chain joins TRBV7-8 to TRBJ2-3, with D unresolved. This CDR3 has 15 amino acids. Trimming shortened V by 5 bases and J by 2 bases, and 14 bases separated the two germline ends. Germline-derived CDR1 and CDR2 are SGHVS and FQNEAQ. The CDR3 is CASSPRLILTDTQYF. The CDR3 bases are TGTGCCAGCAGCCCCCGACTTATCCTCACAGATACGCAGTATTTT.

This clonotype was picked up a small number of times. The chain uses TRBV20-1 and TRBJ2-7, with 8 nucleotides matching TRBD1. This CDR3 comprises 13 residues. Per germline, CDR1 DFQATT and CDR2 SNEGSKA (reference sequence). V lost 2 bases, J lost 7 bases, and 7 bases stayed unmatched. CDR3 in amino acids: CSARTGGTFEQYF. As DNA, the CDR3 is TGCAGTGCTAGAACAGGGGGGACTTTTGAGCAGTACTTC.

This sequence joins TRBV12-3 or TRBV12-4 and TRBJ2-1; 10 bases are a match to TRBD1. This CDR3 contains 16 residues. Trimming at V came to 5 bases and at J to 3 bases, leaving 7 bases not matched to a gene. The CDR3 DNA is TGTGCCAGCAGTCTCGGACAGGGGGTATACTACAATGAGCAGTTCTTC. This translates into CASSLGQGVYYNEQFF.

V gene TRBV7-9 combines with J gene TRBJ2-7, with a weak D call TRBD2 (6 bases). Trimming removed 3 bases at V and 2 bases at J, with 8 bases between. The CDR3 extends over 13 amino acids. Germline V gene lookup returns CDR1 SEHNR and CDR2 FQNEAQ (reference sequence). The DNA for the CDR3 is TGTGCCAGCAGCTTCAGGGAGGCCTACGAGCAGTACTTC. It translates to CASSFREAYEQYF. The whole variable domain, remainder taken from reference TRBV7-9 and TRBJ2-7, is DTGVSQNPRHKITKRGQNVTFRCDPISEHNRLYWYRQTLGQGPEFLTYFQNEAQLEKSRLLSDRFSAERPKGSFSTLEIQRTEQGDSAMYLCASSFREAYEQYFGPGTRLTVT.

This clonotype was counted only a few times. This chain joins TRBV3-1 and TRBJ1-2; no clear D gene. The CDR3 runs 13 residues. V was cut by 4 bases and J by 4 bases, with 10 bases left in between. Germline V gene sequence: CDR1 LGHDT, CDR2 YNNKEL (reference sequence). The CDR3 sequence: CASSRGEGYGYTF. The DNA of the CDR3 is TGTGCCAGCAGCCGGGGAGAGGGCTATGGCTACACCTTC.

The chain recombines TRBV29-1 with TRBJ1-3; a possible D gene is TRBD1 (5 bases). V dropped 4 bases and J dropped 0 bases, with 16 bases sitting between them. This CDR3 has 16 amino acids. Germline CDR1 and CDR2: SQVTM and ANQGSEA. The CDR3, as DNA: TGCAGCGTTGTTGGCAGGGAGGGACTCTCTGGAAACACCATATATTTT. It is translated as CSVVGREGLSGNTIYF.

This chain connects TRBV5-1 to TRBJ2-1; tentative D call: TRBD2 (5 bases). This CDR3 has 16 residues. Trimming shortened V by 2 bases and J by 11 bases, and 23 bases separated the two germline ends. CDR1 SGHRS and CDR2 YFSETQ come from the germline V gene. The CDR3 nucleotides are TGCGCCAGCAGCTTCGTAATTTTTTCGGAGGTCAACAAGCAGTTCTTC. This sequence encodes CASSFVIFSEVNKQFF.

V usage is TRBV6-2 or TRBV6-3 and J usage is TRBJ2-1; 9 nucleotides line up with TRBD2. There are 14 residues in the CDR3. CDR1 and CDR2 (germline): MNHEY, SVGEGT. V lost 9 bases, J lost 4 bases, and 7 bases stayed unmatched. CDR3 bases: TGTGCCAGTTTAGCGGGAGCCATGTACAATGAGCAGTTCTTC. Its protein product is CASLAGAMYNEQFF.

The chain joins TRBV20-1 to TRBJ2-5, with D maybe TRBD2 (5 bases). V dropped 6 bases and J dropped 0 bases, with 8 bases sitting between them. The CDR3 extends over 12 amino acids. Germline values: CDR1 DFQATT, CDR2 SNEGSKA (reference sequence). CDR3 sequence (DNA): TGCAGTGCCCACGGGAACCAAGAGACCCAGTACTTC. Protein product: CSAHGNQETQYF.

Many counts were recorded for this clonotype. The rearrangement uses TRBV20-1 and TRBJ1-1, with no clear D. With 4 bases removed from V and 0 bases from J, the gap between germline ends came to 9 bases. Germline V gene sequence: CDR1 DFQATT, CDR2 SNEGSKA (reference sequence). This CDR3 has 13 residues. The CDR3 region has the DNA TGCAGTGCTAATTCCGGGTTGAACACTGAAGCTTTCTTT. This gives the protein CSANSGLNTEAFF.

This clonotype has a handful of counts. This chain connects TRBV27 to TRBJ2-7; D gene uncertain. V was trimmed by 2 bases and J by 5 bases, leaving 16 bases between them. Germline CDR1 reads MNHEY; CDR2 reads SMNVEV (reference sequence). CDR3 length: 15 residues. The CDR3 nucleotides read TGTGCCAGCAGTTTAGCCCCCGGGCTCCCCGACGAGCAGTACTTC. It is translated as CASSLAPGLPDEQYF.

This clonotype was seen only a few times. V is TRBV27 and J is TRBJ2-3; D may be TRBD1 or TRBD2 (5 bases each). V was shortened by 5 bases and J by 8 bases, with 17 bases between the two germline ends. Germline V gene lookup returns CDR1 MNHEY and CDR2 SMNVEV (reference sequence). This CDR3 comprises 14 residues. The CDR3 spells CASSAGTVQGTQYF. In DNA, the CDR3 is TGTGCCAGCAGTGCCGGGACCGTGCAGGGTACGCAGTATTTT.

In this sample, this clonotype turned up a few times. The gene calls are TRBV25-1 and TRBJ2-3, with D unresolved. The CDR3 loop spans 13 amino acids. The germline gives CDR1 MGHDK, CDR2 SYGVNS. Deletions cut 4 bases from V and 2 bases from J, with 7 bases between. CDR3 residues: CASSGHITDTQYF. CDR3 nucleotides: TGTGCCAGCAGTGGGCATATCACAGATACGCAGTATTTT. The entire variable domain, with the rest obtained from reference TRBV25-1 and TRBJ2-3, is as follows: EADIYQTPRYLVIGTGKKITLECSQTMGHDKMYWYQQDPGMELHLIHYSYGVNSTEKGDLSSESTVSRIRTEHFPLTLESARPSHTSQYLCASSGHITDTQYFGPGTRLTVL.

This clonotype was seen more than once but under ten times. The chain carries TRBV12-3 or TRBV12-4 and TRBJ1-5; D might be TRBD1 (6 bases). Trimming cost V 5 bases and J 3 bases, with 11 bases left between them. The CDR3 is 14 residues long. For the CDR3, the DNA is TGTGCCAGCAGTACACAGGGTTTCAATCAGCCCCAGCATTTT. As protein: CASSTQGFNQPQHF.

The chain has TRBV6-5 and TRBJ2-7, with no clear D. CDR1 is MNHEY and CDR2 is SVGAGI in the germline V gene. Trimming took 2 bases from V and 1 from J, leaving 9 bases between them. There are 14 residues in the CDR3. In nucleotides, the CDR3 is TGTGCCAGCAGTTACGGTACGCAATCCTACGAGCAGTACTTC. The encoded protein is CASSYGTQSYEQYF.

Concerning this clonotype itself: The conserved final phenylalanine or tryptophan is absent from the CDR3, which likely points to a read error. V and J are TRBV5-1 and TRBJ2-7; no clear D. CDR1 SGHRS and CDR2 YFSETQ come from the germline V gene. The CDR3 runs to 15 residues. Between the trimmed V and J ends, which lost 1 base and 6 bases, there was a span of 17 bases. This chain's CDR3 is CASSLLQESISEQYL. The CDR3 DNA is TGCGCCAGCAGCTTGCTGCAGGAGTCCATCTCCGAGCAGTACCTC.

J is TRBJ2-3 and V is TRBV5-1, with a weak D call TRBD2 (5 bases). Trimming removed 2 bases from V and 0 bases from J, with 7 bases in between. CDR1 is SGHRS and CDR2 is YFSETQ in the germline V gene. This CDR3 contains 14 residues. CDR3 coding DNA: TGCGCCAGCAGCTTTTGGACTAGCACAGATACGCAGTATTTT. Its protein is CASSFWTSTDTQYF.

This clonotype was found a few times. The gene calls are TRBV5-8 and TRBJ1-5; D not resolved. CDR1 is SGHTS, CDR2 YDEGEE, per germline. This CDR3 is 14 amino acids long. Trimming pared 3 bases from V and 5 bases from J, leaving 12 bases between. CDR3 protein: CASSSARGDQPQHF. In DNA, the CDR3 is TGTGCCAGCAGCTCCGCCCGAGGCGATCAGCCCCAGCATTTT.

This clonotype was observed at least ten times. V gene TRBV6-5 combines with J gene TRBJ1-4; 9 positions agree with TRBD1. The CDR3 runs 14 residues. CDR1 is MNHEY, CDR2 SVGAGI, per germline. After removal of 4 bases from V and 5 bases from J, the junction contained 2 bases not matched to a gene. Here the CDR3 reads CASSSGQGNEKLFF. CDR3 coding DNA: TGTGCCAGCAGTTCGGGACAGGGCAATGAAAAACTGTTTTTT.

This chain links TRBV7-9 with TRBJ1-1; D is perhaps TRBD1 (5 bases). The CDR3 spans 12 residues. V was shortened by 8 bases and J by 8 bases, with 15 bases between the two germline ends. Germline V lookup: CDR1 SEHNR, CDR2 FQNEAQ (reference sequence). For the CDR3, the DNA is TGTGCCAGCGAGCTATGGACAACAGAAGCTTTCTTT. It yields the protein CASELWTTEAFF. Combining the CDR3 with reference TRBV7-9 and TRBJ1-1 gives the whole variable domain DTGVSQNPRHKITKRGQNVTFRCDPISEHNRLYWYRQTLGQGPEFLTYFQNEAQLEKSRLLSDRFSAERPKGSFSTLEIQRTEQGDSAMYLCASELWTTEAFFGQGTRLTVV.